One T cell receptor (beta chain) is described in this entry. The antigen is undetermined. The sample comes from a study of shared clonotypes between healthy human individuals. Study-level information: CD4 naive and CD4 memory each took three plates per donor, while CD8 naive took two and CD8 memory one.

Evenly divided among several immunoSEQ plates was the genomic DNA of each subset. Method: immunoSEQ multiplex PCR; TCRdb's copy keeps in-frame clones and lacks some. Of 2,100,000 or so clones in the sample, roughly 95% were seen once. Researchers partitioned CD4+ cells into CD45RA+ naive and CD45RA-negative memory subsets. General study findings and limits: Naive CD4 clonotype sharing across several donors was approximately 5%.

The source of this sequence is a man aged 18 to 29 in good health. What was sequenced was naive CD4+ T cells sorted from blood. The subset is: CD45RA+ positively selected.

CDR3 sequence (DNA): TGTGCCAGCAGCTTACACCGGGGGCCCGCGGCCGGCTACACCTTC. Protein: CASSLHRGPAAGYTF. V and J are TRBV7-8 and TRBJ1-2; maybe TRBD1 (6 bases). This CDR3 comprises 15 residues. V gave up 2 bases and J gave up 8 bases, with 18 bases separating them. From germline, CDR1 is SGHVS and CDR2 FQNEAQ. Filled out from reference TRBV7-8 and TRBJ1-2, the complete variable domain reads GAGVSQSPRYKVAKRGQDVALRCDPISGHVSLFWYQQALGQGPEFLTYFQNEAQLDKSGLPSDRFFAERPEGSVSTLKIQRTQQEDSAVYLCASSLHRGPAAGYTFGSGTRLTVV.